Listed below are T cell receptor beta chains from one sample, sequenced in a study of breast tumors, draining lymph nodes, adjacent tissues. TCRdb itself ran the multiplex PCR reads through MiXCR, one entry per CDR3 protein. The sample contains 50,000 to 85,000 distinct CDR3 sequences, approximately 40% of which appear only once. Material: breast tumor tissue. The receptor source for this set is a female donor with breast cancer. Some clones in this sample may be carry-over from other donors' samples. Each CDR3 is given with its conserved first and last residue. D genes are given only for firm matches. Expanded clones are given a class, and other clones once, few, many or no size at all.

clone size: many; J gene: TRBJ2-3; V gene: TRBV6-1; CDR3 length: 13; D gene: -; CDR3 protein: CASSEVSTDTQYF; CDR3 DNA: TGTGCCAGCAGTGAAGTTAGCACAGATACGCAGTATTTT
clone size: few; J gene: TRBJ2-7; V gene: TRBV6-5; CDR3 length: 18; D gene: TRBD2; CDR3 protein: CASQPSRTSGRSGYEQYF; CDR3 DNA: TGTGCCAGCCAACCAAGTCGGACTAGCGGGAGGTCGGGCTACGAGCAGTACTTC
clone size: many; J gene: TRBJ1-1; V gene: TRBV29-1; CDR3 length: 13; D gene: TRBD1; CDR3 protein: CSVDDRGDTEAFF; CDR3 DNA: TGCAGCGTGGACGACAGGGGAGACACTGAAGCTTTCTTT
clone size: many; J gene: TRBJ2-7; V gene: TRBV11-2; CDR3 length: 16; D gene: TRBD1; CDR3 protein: CASSLDQTGWDYEQYF; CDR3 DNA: TGTGCCAGCAGCTTAGATCAGACAGGGTGGGACTACGAGCAGTACTTC
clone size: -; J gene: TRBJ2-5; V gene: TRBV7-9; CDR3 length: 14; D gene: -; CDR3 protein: CASTDAGDGTTQYF; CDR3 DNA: TGTGCCAGCACCGACGCCGGGGATGGGACTACCCAGTACTTC
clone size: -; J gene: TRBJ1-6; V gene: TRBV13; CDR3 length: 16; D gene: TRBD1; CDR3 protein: CASSLLGTGVGSPLHF; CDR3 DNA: TGTGCCAGCAGCTTGCTGGGAACAGGGGTTGGCTCCCCCCTCCACTTT
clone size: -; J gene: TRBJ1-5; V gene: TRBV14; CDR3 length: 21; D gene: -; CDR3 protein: CASSIRPGKGAQIRSILAQHF; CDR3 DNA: -
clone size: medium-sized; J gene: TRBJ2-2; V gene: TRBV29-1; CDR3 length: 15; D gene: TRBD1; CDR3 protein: CSANRGGLNTGELFF; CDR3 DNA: TGCAGCGCAAACAGGGGTGGACTGAACACCGGGGAGCTGTTTTTT
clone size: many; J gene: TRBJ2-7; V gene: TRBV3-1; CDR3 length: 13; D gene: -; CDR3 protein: CASSRRGNYEQYF; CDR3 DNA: TGTGCCAGCTCACGCAGGGGAAACTACGAGCAGTACTTC
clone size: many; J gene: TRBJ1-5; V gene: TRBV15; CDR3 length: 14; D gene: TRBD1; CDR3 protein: CATSRAGTAQPQHF; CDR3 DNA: TGTGCCACCAGCAGAGCCGGGACAGCTCAGCCCCAGCATTTT
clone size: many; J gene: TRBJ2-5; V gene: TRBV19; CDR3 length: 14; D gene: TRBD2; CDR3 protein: CASRGGGGQETQYF; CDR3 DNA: TGTGCCAGTAGGGGCGGGGGGGGCCAAGAGACCCAGTACTTC
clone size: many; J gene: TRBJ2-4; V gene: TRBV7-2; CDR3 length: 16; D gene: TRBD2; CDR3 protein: CASSLATSGGQNIQYF; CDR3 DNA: TGTGCCAGCAGCTTAGCGACTAGCGGGGGTCAAAACATTCAGTACTTC
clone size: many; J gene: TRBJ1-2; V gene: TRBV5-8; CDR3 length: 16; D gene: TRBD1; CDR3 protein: CASRPSDRGRGYGYTF; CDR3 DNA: TGTGCCAGCAGACCATCGGACAGGGGGCGAGGTTATGGCTACACCTTC
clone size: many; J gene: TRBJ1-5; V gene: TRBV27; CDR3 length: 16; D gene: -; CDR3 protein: CASSLSPTGRNQPQHF; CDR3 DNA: TGTGCCAGCAGTTTATCCCCGACAGGTCGTAATCAGCCCCAGCATTTT
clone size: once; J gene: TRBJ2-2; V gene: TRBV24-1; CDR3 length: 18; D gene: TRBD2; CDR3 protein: CATSDIRTSGRRTGELFF; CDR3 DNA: TGTGCCACCAGTGACATTAGGACTAGCGGGAGAAGGACCGGGGAGCTGTTTTTT
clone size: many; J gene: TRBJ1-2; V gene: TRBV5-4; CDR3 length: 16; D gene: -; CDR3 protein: CASSHMPEGRSYGYTF; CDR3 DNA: TGTGCCAGCAGCCATATGCCGGAGGGGCGCAGCTATGGCTACACCTTC
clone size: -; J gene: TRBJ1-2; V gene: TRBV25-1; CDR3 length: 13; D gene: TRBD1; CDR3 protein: CAKETGTNYGYTF; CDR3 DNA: TGTGCCAAGGAGACAGGGACTAACTATGGCTACACCTTC
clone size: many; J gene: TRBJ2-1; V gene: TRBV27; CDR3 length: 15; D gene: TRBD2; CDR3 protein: CASRLHRLAYNEQFF; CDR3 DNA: TGTGCCAGCAGACTACACCGACTAGCGTACAATGAGCAGTTCTTC
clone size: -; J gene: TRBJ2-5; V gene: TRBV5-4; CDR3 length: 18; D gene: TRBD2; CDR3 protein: CASSLDLASGGTQETQYF; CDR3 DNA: TGTGCCAGCAGCTTAGATCTGGCTAGCGGGGGGACCCAAGAGACCCAGTACTTC
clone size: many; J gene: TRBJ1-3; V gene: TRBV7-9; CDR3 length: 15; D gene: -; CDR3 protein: CASSLVAAGGNTIYF; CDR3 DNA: TGTGCCAGCAGCTTAGTGGCGGCAGGGGGAAACACCATATATTTT
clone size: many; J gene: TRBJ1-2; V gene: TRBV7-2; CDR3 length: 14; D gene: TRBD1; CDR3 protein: CASSLGQGDYGYTF; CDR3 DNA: TGTGCCAGCAGCTTAGGACAGGGAGACTATGGCTACACCTTC